These 24 T cell receptor beta chains were sequenced from one sample in a study of radiotherapy plus CTLA-4 blockade in lung cancer. Data came from immunoSEQ multiplex PCR; TCRdb stores just in-frame clones and leaves some out. The sample contains tens of thousands of clones, roughly 78% of which appear only once. Sequencing used peripheral blood, obtained from a patient treated with radiotherapy plus ipilimumab. Receptors originate from a human donor with non-small cell lung cancer that progressed on radiotherapy plus ipilimumab.

V and J are TRBV19 and TRBJ2-1; 11 bases map to TRBD1. The CDR3 runs to 15 residues. From germline, CDR1 is LNHDA and CDR2 SQIVND (reference sequence). J was trimmed by 4 bases and V by 5 bases; bases with no gene match: 4. DNA of the CDR3: TGTGCCAGTAGTCCCGGACAGGGGGCTTACAATGAGCAGTTCTTC. Protein sequence: CASSPGQGAYNEQFF.

CDR3 sequence: CASSPSQGSLWTEAFF. The DNA for the CDR3 is TGTGCCAGCAGTCCTTCCCAGGGCTCCCTTTGGACTGAAGCTTTCTTT. The chain uses TRBV9 and TRBJ1-1, with D possibly matching TRBD1 (5 bases). The CDR3 spans 16 residues. CDR1 SGDLS and CDR2 YYNGEE come from the germline V gene. The V and J ends lost 5 bases and 5 bases respectively, with 22 bases between them.

V and J are TRBV11-3 and TRBJ2-1; 7 bases fit TRBD2. The CDR3 runs to 15 residues. Losses at the gene ends were 4 bases for V and 2 bases for J; bases not matched to a gene: 5. Germline V gene sequence: CDR1 SGHNT, CDR2 YENEEA. CDR3 nucleotides: TGTGCCAGCAGCTCGGAGCGGGGCACCTACAATGAGCAGTTCTTC. Encoded protein: CASSSERGTYNEQFF.

The rearrangement uses TRBV6-1 and TRBJ2-5, with 8 bases identical to TRBD1. The germline gives CDR1 MNHNS, CDR2 SASEGT. The junction had 8 bases not matched to a gene; V was cut back by 4 bases and J by 4 bases. The CDR3 has 15 residues. The CDR3 DNA reads as TGTGCCAGCAGTGTAATCCCAGGGACAGGAGAGACCCAGTACTTC. Protein product: CASSVIPGTGETQYF.

The DNA for the CDR3 is TGTGCCAGCAGCACGGGACAGGGTAGTTATGAGCAGTTCTTC. Translation gives CASSTGQGSYEQFF. J is TRBJ2-1 and V is TRBV28; 9 bases are a match to TRBD1. The CDR3 loop spans 14 amino acids. CDR1 and CDR2 (germline): MDHEN, SYDVKM. V lost 6 bases and J lost 8; bases outside the gene matches: 8.

The chain combines TRBV9 with TRBJ1-4, with TRBD1 matching over 7 bases. V lost 0 bases, J lost 2 bases, and 7 bases stayed unmatched. This CDR3 contains 17 residues. The germline gives CDR1 SGDLS, CDR2 YYNGEE. CDR3 sequence reads: CASSVDGGQATNEKLFF. In DNA, the CDR3 is TGTGCCAGCAGCGTAGATGGAGGACAGGCGACTAATGAAAAACTGTTTTTT. Full variable domain (rest looked up from reference TRBV9 and TRBJ1-4): DSGVTQTPKHLITATGQRVTLRCSPRSGDLSVYWYQQSLDQGLQFLIQYYNGEERAKGNILERFSAQQFPDLHSELNLSSLELGDSALYFCASSVDGGQATNEKLFFGSGTQLSVL.

The J gene is TRBJ2-7, the V gene TRBV28, with D tentatively TRBD1 or TRBD2 (6 bases each). The V and J ends lost 10 bases and 0 bases respectively, with 19 bases between them. CDR3 size: 15 residues. Germline V lookup: CDR1 MDHEN, CDR2 SYDVKM. For the CDR3, the DNA is TGTGCCACCTTAACGGGGGCCTATGTCTCCTACGAGCAGTACTTC. This sequence encodes CATLTGAYVSYEQYF.

This rearrangement joins TRBV7-9 to TRBJ1-3; D remains ambiguous. Trimming shortened V by 1 base and J by 0 bases, and 7 bases separated the two germline ends. The CDR3 has 15 residues. Germline CDR1 SEHNR, CDR2 FQNEAQ (reference sequence). CDR3 sequence reads: CASSLGQNSGNTIYF. In nucleotides, the CDR3 is TGTGCCAGCAGCTTAGGGCAGAACTCTGGAAACACCATATATTTT.

The chain links TRBV4-2 to TRBJ1-5, with D perhaps TRBD1 (5 bases). CDR3 length: 17 amino acids. From germline, CDR1 is LGHNA and CDR2 YNFKEQ. V was trimmed by 0 bases and J by 0 bases, leaving 12 bases between them. CDR3: CASSQEGLRYSNQPQHF. The DNA of the CDR3 is TGTGCCAGCAGCCAAGAGGGACTTCGGTATAGCAATCAGCCCCAGCATTTT.

The CDR3 DNA sequence: TGTGCCAGCAGTGAATGGACAGGGGTGGATGAAAAACTGTTTTTT. Protein sequence: CASSEWTGVDEKLFF. The chain uses TRBV6-1 and TRBJ1-4; 9 positions match TRBD1. This CDR3 is 15 amino acids long. From germline, CDR1 is MNHNS and CDR2 SASEGT. With 2 bases clipped from V and 6 bases from J, the junction kept 4 bases outside the gene matches.

The chain carries TRBV28 and TRBJ1-2, with a tentative D call TRBD1 (5 bases). This CDR3 has 13 residues. Germline V CDR1 and CDR2: MDHEN, SYDVKM. Trimming removed 5 bases at V and 8 bases at J, with 15 bases between. The CDR3 spells CASSVRRDRGYTF. CDR3 in DNA: TGTGCCAGCAGTGTCCGCCGGGACCGCGGCTACACCTTC.

This chain uses TRBV7-2 with TRBJ2-7, with D possibly called TRBD1 or TRBD2 (5 bases each). Trimming left V 5 bases short and J 1 base short, with 15 bases between. CDR1 and CDR2 (germline): SGHTA, FQGNSA. CDR3 length equals 15 residues. DNA of the CDR3: TGTGCCAGCAGCCAGGGAGTCTCGGGGTCCTACGAGCAGTACTTC. Translation gives CASSQGVSGSYEQYF.

The CDR3 here is CSVVGRGYNEQFF. The DNA of the CDR3 is TGCAGCGTTGTCGGGAGGGGATACAATGAGCAGTTCTTC. The chain combines TRBV29-1 with TRBJ2-1, with 8 bases aligning to TRBD2. Germline trimming cut 4 bases from V and 4 bases from J; bases unmatched to any gene: 3. Germline CDR1 SQVTM, CDR2 ANQGSEA. The CDR3 is 13 amino acids.

The J gene is TRBJ2-5, the V gene TRBV6-1; TRBD2 might be the D (6 bases). V shed 6 bases and J shed 5 bases, with 16 bases lying between them. The germline V gene encodes CDR1 MNHNS and CDR2 SASEGT. This CDR3 comprises 14 residues. The DNA of the CDR3 is TGTGCCAGCAGGAAGGGGACTGAAGAGGAGACCCAGTACTTC. This encodes CASRKGTEEETQYF.

The chain has TRBV7-6 and TRBJ2-3; 14 bases are shared with TRBD2. Trimming took 5 bases from V and 3 from J; bases not matched to a gene: 10. Germline values: CDR1 SGHVS, CDR2 FNYEAQ. This CDR3 contains 18 residues. In DNA, the CDR3 is TGTGCCAGCAGCCTCCGTTCGGGACTAGCGGGAGTAACAGATACGCAGTATTTT. It codes for CASSLRSGLAGVTDTQYF.

The chain couples TRBV15 to TRBJ1-4, with a tentative D call TRBD1 (5 bases). V gave up 4 bases and J gave up 5 bases, with 8 bases separating them. Germline V lookup: CDR1 LNHNV, CDR2 YYDKDF (reference sequence). CDR3 length: 13 residues. CDR3 loop: CATSIWGNEKLFF. CDR3 nucleotides: TGTGCCACCAGCATCTGGGGGAATGAAAAACTGTTTTTT.

In DNA, the CDR3 is TGTGCCAGCAGTTCCCAGGGGAATAGCAATCAGCCCCAGCATTTT. It translates to CASSSQGNSNQPQHF. The rearrangement links TRBV6-1 to TRBJ1-5; possibly TRBD1 for D (6 bases). V lost 5 bases, J lost 0 bases, and 11 bases lay in between. Per germline, CDR1 MNHNS and CDR2 SASEGT. CDR3 length equals 15 residues.

This chain uses TRBV5-8 with TRBJ2-1, with 8 bases aligning to TRBD2. V dropped 8 bases and J dropped 8; count of bases not matched to a gene: 15. This CDR3 is built from 15 residues. Looked up from germline, CDR1 is SGHTS and CDR2 is YDEGEE. The CDR3 DNA reads TGTGCCAGTCAACCGCGGGGGGTTGGTCGGGATGAGCAGTTCTTC. It is translated as CASQPRGVGRDEQFF.

The chain is built from TRBV2 and TRBJ2-7, with TRBD1 matching over 10 bases. V trimming: 3 bases; J trimming: 2 bases; junction bases outside the gene matches: 4. The V gene's germline CDR1 is SNHLY and CDR2 FYNNEI. This CDR3 comprises 15 residues. The CDR3 spells CASSELDRGPYEQYF. The CDR3 DNA reads TGTGCCAGCAGTGAGCTCGACAGGGGGCCCTACGAGCAGTACTTC.

The chain combines TRBV9 with TRBJ2-1, with 8 bases fitting TRBD2. The germline V gene encodes CDR1 SGDLS and CDR2 YYNGEE. The CDR3 runs 15 residues. V gave up 3 bases and J gave up 6 bases; unmatched junction bases: 8. The CDR3 sequence: CASSGGGQRANEQFF. The DNA for the CDR3 is TGTGCCAGCAGCGGCGGGGGGCAGCGAGCCAATGAGCAGTTCTTC. The full variable domain, its missing parts supplied by reference TRBV9 and TRBJ2-1, is DSGVTQTPKHLITATGQRVTLRCSPRSGDLSVYWYQQSLDQGLQFLIQYYNGEERAKGNILERFSAQQFPDLHSELNLSSLELGDSALYFCASSGGGQRANEQFFGPGTRLTVL.

This clone was detected once. The rearrangement links TRBV11-2 to TRBJ2-5; 11 nucleotides agree with TRBD2. This CDR3 has 15 residues. CDR1 SGHAT and CDR2 FQNNGV come from the germline V gene. V shed 3 bases, J shed 2 bases, and the junction held 2 bases outside the gene matches. The CDR3 bases are TGTGCCAGCAGCTTGACTAGCGGGGATCAAGAGACCCAGTACTTC. Translated: CASSLTSGDQETQYF.

This rearrangement joins TRBV9 to TRBJ2-3, with 11 bases identical to TRBD2. The germline CDR1 and CDR2 sequences are SGDLS and YYNGEE. Trimming at V came to 3 bases and at J to 4 bases, leaving 1 base not matched to a gene. CDR3 length: 14 residues. The CDR3 loop reads CASSGLAGSDTQYF. The DNA of the CDR3 is TGTGCCAGCAGCGGACTAGCGGGGTCAGATACGCAGTATTTT.

The genes are TRBV7-9 and TRBJ2-2; D unresolved. The V gene's germline CDR1 is SEHNR and CDR2 FQNEAQ (reference sequence). Trimming left V 2 bases short and J 6 bases short, with 4 bases between. The CDR3 is 12 residues long. DNA for the CDR3: TGTGCCAGCAGCTTAACGGCCGGGGAGCTGTTTTTT. Amino acid sequence: CASSLTAGELFF.

The rearrangement joins TRBV2 to TRBJ2-1; D remains unclear. The CDR3 is 13 residues long. Trimming took off 7 bases at V and 3 bases at J, with 10 bases between the two ends. Per the germline V gene, CDR1 is SNHLY and CDR2 is FYNNEI. CDR3 amino acids: CASMASVYNEQFF. DNA of the CDR3: TGTGCCAGCATGGCCAGCGTCTACAATGAGCAGTTCTTC.